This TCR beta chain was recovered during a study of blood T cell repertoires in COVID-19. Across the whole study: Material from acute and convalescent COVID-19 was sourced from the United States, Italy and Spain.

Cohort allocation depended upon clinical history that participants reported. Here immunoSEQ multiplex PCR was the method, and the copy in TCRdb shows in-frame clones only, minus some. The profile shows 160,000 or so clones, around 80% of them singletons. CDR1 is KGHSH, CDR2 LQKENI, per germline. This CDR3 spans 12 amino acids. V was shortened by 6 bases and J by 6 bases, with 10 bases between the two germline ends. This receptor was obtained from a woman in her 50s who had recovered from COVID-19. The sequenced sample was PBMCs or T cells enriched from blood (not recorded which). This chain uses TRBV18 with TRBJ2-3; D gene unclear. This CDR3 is CASSPIQDTQYF. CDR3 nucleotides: TGTGCCAGCTCTCCCATCCAGGATACGCAGTATTTT.